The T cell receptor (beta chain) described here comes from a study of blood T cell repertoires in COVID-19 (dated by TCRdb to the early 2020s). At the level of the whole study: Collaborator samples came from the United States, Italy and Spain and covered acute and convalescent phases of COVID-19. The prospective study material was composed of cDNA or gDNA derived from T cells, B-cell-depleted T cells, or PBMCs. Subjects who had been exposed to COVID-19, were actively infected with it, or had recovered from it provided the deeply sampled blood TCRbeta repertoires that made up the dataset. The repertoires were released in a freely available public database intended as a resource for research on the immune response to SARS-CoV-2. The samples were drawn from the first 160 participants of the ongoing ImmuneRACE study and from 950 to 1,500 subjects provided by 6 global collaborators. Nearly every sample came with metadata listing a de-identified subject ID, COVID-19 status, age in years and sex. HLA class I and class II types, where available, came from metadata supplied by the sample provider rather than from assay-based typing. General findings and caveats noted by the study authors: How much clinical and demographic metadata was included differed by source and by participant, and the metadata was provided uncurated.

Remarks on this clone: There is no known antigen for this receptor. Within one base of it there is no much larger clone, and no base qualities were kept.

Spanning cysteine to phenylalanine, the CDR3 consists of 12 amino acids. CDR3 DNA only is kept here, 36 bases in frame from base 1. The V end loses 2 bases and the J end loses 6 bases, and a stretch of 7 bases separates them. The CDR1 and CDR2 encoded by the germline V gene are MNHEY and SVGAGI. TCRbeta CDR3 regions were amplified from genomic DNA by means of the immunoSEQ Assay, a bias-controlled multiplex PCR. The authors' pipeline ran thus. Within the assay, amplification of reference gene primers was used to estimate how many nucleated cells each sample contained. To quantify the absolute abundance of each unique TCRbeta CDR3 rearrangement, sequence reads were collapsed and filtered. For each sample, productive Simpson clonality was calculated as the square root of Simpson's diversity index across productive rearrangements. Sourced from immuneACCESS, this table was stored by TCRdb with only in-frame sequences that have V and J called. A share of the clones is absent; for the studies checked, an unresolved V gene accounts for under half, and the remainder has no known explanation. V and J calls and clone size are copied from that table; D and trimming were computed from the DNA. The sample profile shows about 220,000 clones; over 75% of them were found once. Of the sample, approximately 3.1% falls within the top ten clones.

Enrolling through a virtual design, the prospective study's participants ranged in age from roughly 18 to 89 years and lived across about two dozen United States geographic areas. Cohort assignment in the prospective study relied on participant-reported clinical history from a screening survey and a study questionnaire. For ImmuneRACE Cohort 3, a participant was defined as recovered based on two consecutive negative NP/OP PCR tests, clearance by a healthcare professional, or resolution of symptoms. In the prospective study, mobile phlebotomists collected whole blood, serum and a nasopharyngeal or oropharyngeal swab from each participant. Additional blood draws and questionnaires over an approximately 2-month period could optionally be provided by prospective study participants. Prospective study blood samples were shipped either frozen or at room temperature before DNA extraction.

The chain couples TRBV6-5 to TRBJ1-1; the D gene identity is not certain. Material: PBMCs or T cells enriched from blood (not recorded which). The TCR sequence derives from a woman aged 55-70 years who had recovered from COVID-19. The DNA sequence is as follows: TGTGCCAGCAGTTACATAGTCGCTGAAGCTTTCTTT. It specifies CASSYIVAEAFF.